The next 15 T cell receptor beta chains were all read from a single sample in a study of T-cell reconstitution after alpha-beta-depleted transplantation in children. No antigen has been assigned to these receptors. A library of TCRbeta sequences, prepared with unique molecular identifiers, was generated. TCRdb independently ran MiXCR on the PCR reads; one entry per CDR3 protein. Of around 300,000 distinct CDR3 sequences in the sample, approximately 7.3% are singletons; the top ten hold about 8.2%. Findings and caveats of the study: Newly produced T cells mostly provided counts and TCRbeta diversity after one year, as hyperexpanded clones declined.

The sample consisted of peripheral blood, taken 360 days after TCRalphabeta/CD19-depleted stem cell transplant. The source is a female patient under 10 years old who had a stem cell transplant for Fanconi anemia, so the T cells may come from the graft donor.

This clonotype has a count of ten or more. The V and J genes are TRBV5-1 and TRBJ2-5; 9 bases map to TRBD2. CDR3 length: 16 amino acids. Germline-derived CDR1 and CDR2 are SGHRS and YFSETQ. Trimming took 2 bases from V and 5 from J; bases not matched to a gene: 10. CDR3 nucleotides: TGCGCCAGCAGCTTCAGTAGCGGGAGATGGGGTGAGACCCAGTACTTC. It is translated as CASSFSSGRWGETQYF. Variable domain in full (rest from reference TRBV5-1 and TRBJ2-5): KAGVTQTPRYLIKTRGQQVTLSCSPISGHRSVSWYQQTPGQGLQFLFEYFSETQRNKGNFPGRFSGRQFSNSRSEMNVSTLELGDSALYLCASSFSSGRWGETQYFGPGTRLLVL.

This clonotype showed up many times. V is TRBV7-9 and J is TRBJ2-3, with D perhaps TRBD1 (8 bases). Germline V lookup: CDR1 SEHNR, CDR2 FQNEAQ (reference sequence). CDR3 length equals 15 residues. V lost 5 bases and J 4 bases, leaving 16 bases between the germline ends. CDR3 in DNA: TGTGCCAGCAGCACAGGGGGAGGGTACGCAGATACGCAGTATTTT. It yields the protein CASSTGGGYADTQYF.

This clonotype was counted ten times or more. V gene TRBV14 combines with J gene TRBJ2-5; D is perhaps TRBD1 (5 bases). V was cut by 1 base and J by 2 bases, with 8 bases left in between. The CDR3 runs 14 residues. Germline V gives CDR1 SGHDN, CDR2 FVKESK. CDR3 coding DNA: TGTGCCAGCAGCCAAGCAGGGAATCAAGAGACCCAGTACTTC. Translation: CASSQAGNQETQYF.

There are many counts of this clonotype. The chain recombines TRBV13 with TRBJ2-3; weak D call: TRBD2 (6 bases). The germline CDR1 and CDR2 sequences are PRHDT and FYEKMQ (reference sequence). CDR3 length equals 19 residues. V dropped 2 bases and J dropped 2 bases, with 23 bases sitting between them. The CDR3 nucleotides are TGTGCCAGCAGCTTATTGGTTTCGTCGGGGGATCCAAACACAGATACGCAGTATTTT. It yields the protein CASSLLVSSGDPNTDTQYF.

This clonotype appeared many times. CDR3 residues: CSAAVSGASTDTQYF. The CDR3 DNA follows: TGCAGCGCCGCGGTTAGCGGGGCTAGCACAGATACGCAGTATTTT. The genes are TRBV29-1 and TRBJ2-3; 8 nucleotides match TRBD2. The CDR3 extends over 15 amino acids. The germline CDR1 and CDR2 sequences are SQVTM and ANQGSEA. Losses at the gene ends were 7 bases for V and 0 bases for J; bases not matched to a gene: 9.

This clonotype has at least ten counts. The rearrangement joins TRBV10-2 to TRBJ1-1; no firm D call. Trimming took off 6 bases at V and 0 bases at J, with 5 bases between the two ends. This CDR3 comprises 12 residues. Germline V gene sequence: CDR1 WSHSY, CDR2 SAAADI. The CDR3 DNA is TGCGCCAGCAGCCAAATGAACACTGAAGCTTTCTTT. Amino acids: CASSQMNTEAFF.

This clonotype was observed at least ten times. This sequence joins TRBV27 and TRBJ2-3; 7 bases are shared with TRBD2. The CDR3 is made up of 15 amino acids. J lost 5 bases, V lost 8 bases, and 13 bases had no gene match. The V gene's germline CDR1 is MNHEY and CDR2 SMNVEV (reference sequence). The CDR3 DNA reads as TGTGCCAGCGGTTCTAGCGGCCCCTTAGTAGATACGCAGTATTTT. It yields the protein CASGSSGPLVDTQYF.

This clonotype was picked up many times. The V call is TRBV10-3, the J call TRBJ2-3; the D is unclear. The length of the CDR3 is 14 residues. Germline CDR1 and CDR2: ENHRY and SYGVKD. The germline V and J ends were trimmed by 0 bases and 2 bases, with 6 bases remaining between them. The CDR3 sequence is CAISESFNTDTQYF. The DNA of the CDR3 is TGTGCCATCAGTGAGTCCTTTAACACAGATACGCAGTATTTT.

Concerning this clonotype itself: An end of the junction does not agree with germline; a read error may underlie this. The chain carries TRBV7-9 and TRBJ1-1; the D gene is possibly TRBD1 (6 bases). CDR1 is SEHNR, CDR2 FQNEAQ, per germline (reference sequence). The CDR3 has 12 residues. CDR3 nucleotide sequence: TGTGCCAGCAGCTTAGATAGGGGGGACAAGCCCTTT. This encodes CASSLDRGDKPF.

This clonotype was picked up a small number of times. The chain employs TRBV7-2 and TRBJ2-1; 8 positions match TRBD2. CDR3 length equals 15 residues. V gave up 0 bases and J gave up 9 bases; unmatched junction bases: 7. CDR1 SGHTA and CDR2 FQGNSA come from the germline V gene. The CDR3 DNA is TGTGCCAGCAGCTTAGCGGGACTAGAACTAGGTGAGCAGTTCTTC. Amino acid sequence: CASSLAGLELGEQFF. Looking up the rest from reference TRBV7-2 and TRBJ2-1 gives the full variable domain: GAGVSQSPSNKVTEKGKDVELRCDPISGHTALYWYRQSLGQGLEFLIYFQGNSAPDKSGLPSDRFSAERTGGSVSTLTIQRTQQEDSAVYLCASSLAGLELGEQFFGPGTRLTVL.

This clonotype has a count of ten or more. This sequence joins TRBV29-1 and TRBJ2-1; TRBD2 aligns across 12 bases. Germline V gives CDR1 SQVTM, CDR2 ANQGSEA. After removal of 6 bases from V and 4 bases from J, the junction contained 10 bases not matched to a gene. The CDR3 covers 16 residues. CDR3 nucleotide sequence: TGCAGCGTCTCCGGACTAGCGGGGAATCCTTACAATGAGCAGTTCTTC. Translation: CSVSGLAGNPYNEQFF.

The table lists this clonotype with a few counts. Here the CDR3 DNA reads TGTGCCAGCAGCCCACGAAGGACAAGTCGGGAGAATTCACCCCTCCACTTT. This gives the protein CASSPRRTSRENSPLHF. The chain has TRBV7-2 and TRBJ1-6, with D perhaps matching TRBD1 (5 bases). Trimming left V 5 bases short and J 7 bases short, with 21 bases between. Germline V lookup: CDR1 SGHTA, CDR2 FQGNSA. The CDR3 contains 17 residues.

A few counts support this clonotype. The rearrangement uses TRBV7-2 and TRBJ1-6; the match to TRBD1 covers 9 bases. The CDR3 is 15 residues long. V lost 5 bases to trimming and J lost 4 bases; unmatched junction nucleotides: 3. Germline CDR1 is SGHTA and CDR2 is FQGNSA. The CDR3 spells CASSTGQGYNSPLHF. In DNA, the CDR3 is TGTGCCAGCAGCACAGGACAGGGGTATAATTCACCCCTCCACTTT.

This clonotype was detected many times. This chain uses TRBV9 with TRBJ2-7; D is uncertain. Between the trimmed V and J ends, which lost 1 base and 6 bases, there was a span of 11 bases. The CDR3 has 13 amino acids. CDR1 SGDLS and CDR2 YYNGEE come from the germline V gene. The CDR3 sequence is CASSVRYSGEQYF. DNA for the CDR3: TGTGCCAGCAGCGTAAGGTATTCGGGCGAGCAGTACTTC.

This clonotype was detected once. This chain joins TRBV28 and TRBJ2-7, with D unresolved. Germline CDR1 is MDHEN and CDR2 is SYDVKM. The germline V and J ends were trimmed by 6 bases and 2 bases, with 5 bases remaining between them. The CDR3 has 11 amino acids. The CDR3: CASRATYEQYF. CDR3 bases: TGTGCCAGCAGAGCTACCTACGAGCAGTACTTC.